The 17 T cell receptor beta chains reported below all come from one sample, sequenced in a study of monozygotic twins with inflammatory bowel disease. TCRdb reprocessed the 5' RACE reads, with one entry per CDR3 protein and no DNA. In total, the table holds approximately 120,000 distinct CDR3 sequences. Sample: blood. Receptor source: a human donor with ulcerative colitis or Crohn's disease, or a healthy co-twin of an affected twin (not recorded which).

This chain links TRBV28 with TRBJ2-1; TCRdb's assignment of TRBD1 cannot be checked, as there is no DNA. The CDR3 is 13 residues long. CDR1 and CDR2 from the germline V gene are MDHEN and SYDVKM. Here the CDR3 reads CASRTGGMDEQFF.

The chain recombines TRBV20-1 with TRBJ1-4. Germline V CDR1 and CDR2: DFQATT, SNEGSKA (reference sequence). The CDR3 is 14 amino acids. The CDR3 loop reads CSARDSRTEEKLFF.

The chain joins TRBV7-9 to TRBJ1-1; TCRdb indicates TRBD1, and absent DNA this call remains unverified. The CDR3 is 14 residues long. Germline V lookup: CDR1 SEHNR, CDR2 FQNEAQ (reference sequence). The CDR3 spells CASSAPFGDTEAFF. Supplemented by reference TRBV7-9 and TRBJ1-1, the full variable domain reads DTGVSQNPRHKITKRGQNVTFRCDPISEHNRLYWYRQTLGQGPEFLTYFQNEAQLEKSRLLSDRFSAERPKGSFSTLEIQRTEQGDSAMYLCASSAPFGDTEAFFGQGTRLTVV.

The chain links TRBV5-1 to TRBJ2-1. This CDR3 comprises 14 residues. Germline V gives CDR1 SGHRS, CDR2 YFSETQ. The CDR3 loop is CASSLGNSYNEQFF.

CDR3 sequence: CATSREISRDKQYF. V usage is TRBV15 and J usage is TRBJ2-7; the TCRdb call, TRBD1, lacks DNA for checking. CDR1 LNHNV and CDR2 YYDKDF come from the germline V gene (reference sequence). There are 14 residues in the CDR3.

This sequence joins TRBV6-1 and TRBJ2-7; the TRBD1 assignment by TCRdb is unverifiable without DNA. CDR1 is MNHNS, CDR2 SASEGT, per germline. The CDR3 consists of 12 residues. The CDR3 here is CASMTGSYEQYF.

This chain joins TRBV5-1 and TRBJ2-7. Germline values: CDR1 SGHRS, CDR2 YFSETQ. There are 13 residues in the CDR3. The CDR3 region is CASSFARDYEQYF.

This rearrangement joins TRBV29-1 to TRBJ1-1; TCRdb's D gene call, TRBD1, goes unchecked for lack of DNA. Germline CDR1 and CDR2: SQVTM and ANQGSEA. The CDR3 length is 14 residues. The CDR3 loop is CSVVNRGPGTEAFF.

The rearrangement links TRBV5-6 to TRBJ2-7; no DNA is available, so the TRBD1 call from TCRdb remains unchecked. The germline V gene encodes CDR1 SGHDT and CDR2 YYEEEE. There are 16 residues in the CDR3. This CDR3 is CASSLELGLTSYEQYF.

The CDR3 spells CACGGKASDTQYF. This chain joins TRBV5-1 and TRBJ2-3; with no DNA, the TCRdb D assignment of TRBD2 cannot be verified. The CDR3 loop spans 13 amino acids. Germline CDR1 reads SGHRS; CDR2 reads YFSETQ.

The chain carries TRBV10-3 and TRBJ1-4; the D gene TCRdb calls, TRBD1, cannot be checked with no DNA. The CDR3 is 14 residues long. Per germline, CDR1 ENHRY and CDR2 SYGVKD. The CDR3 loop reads CATEPGQGSEKLFF.

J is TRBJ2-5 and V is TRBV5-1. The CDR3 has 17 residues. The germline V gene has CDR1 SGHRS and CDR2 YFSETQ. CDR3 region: CASSLDAGGDLQETQYF.

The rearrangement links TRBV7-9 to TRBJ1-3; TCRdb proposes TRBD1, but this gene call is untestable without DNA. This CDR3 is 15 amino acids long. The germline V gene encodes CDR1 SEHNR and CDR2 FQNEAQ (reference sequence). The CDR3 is CASSLGQGPGNTIYF. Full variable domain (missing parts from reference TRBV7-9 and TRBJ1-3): DTGVSQNPRHKITKRGQNVTFRCDPISEHNRLYWYRQTLGQGPEFLTYFQNEAQLEKSRLLSDRFSAERPKGSFSTLEIQRTEQGDSAMYLCASSLGQGPGNTIYFGEGSWLTVV.

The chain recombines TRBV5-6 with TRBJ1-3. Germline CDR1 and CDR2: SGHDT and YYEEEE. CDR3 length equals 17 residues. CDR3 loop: CASSSTGVRGSGNTIYF.

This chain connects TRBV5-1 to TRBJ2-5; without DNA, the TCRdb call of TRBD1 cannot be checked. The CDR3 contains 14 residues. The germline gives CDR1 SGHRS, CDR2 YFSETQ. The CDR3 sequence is CASSLAVGAETQYF.

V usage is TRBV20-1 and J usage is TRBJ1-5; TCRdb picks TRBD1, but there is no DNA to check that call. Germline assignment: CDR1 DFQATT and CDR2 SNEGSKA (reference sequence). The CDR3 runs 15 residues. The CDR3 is CSARALTGEISPQHF.

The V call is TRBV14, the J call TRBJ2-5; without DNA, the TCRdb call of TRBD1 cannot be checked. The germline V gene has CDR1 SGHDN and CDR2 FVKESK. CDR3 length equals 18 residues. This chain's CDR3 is CASSQDTSAIWGQETQYF.